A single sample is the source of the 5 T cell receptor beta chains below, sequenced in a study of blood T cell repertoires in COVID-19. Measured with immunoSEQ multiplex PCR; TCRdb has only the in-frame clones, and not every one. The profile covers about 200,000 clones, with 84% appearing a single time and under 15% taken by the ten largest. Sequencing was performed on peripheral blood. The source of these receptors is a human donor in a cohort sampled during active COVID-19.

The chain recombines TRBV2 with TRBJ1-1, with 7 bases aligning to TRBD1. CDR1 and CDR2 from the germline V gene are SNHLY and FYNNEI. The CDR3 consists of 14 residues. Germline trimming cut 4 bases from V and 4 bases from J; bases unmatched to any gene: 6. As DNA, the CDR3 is TGTGCCAGCAGTGCGGGACAGACCAGCACTGAAGCTTTCTTT. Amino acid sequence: CASSAGQTSTEAFF.

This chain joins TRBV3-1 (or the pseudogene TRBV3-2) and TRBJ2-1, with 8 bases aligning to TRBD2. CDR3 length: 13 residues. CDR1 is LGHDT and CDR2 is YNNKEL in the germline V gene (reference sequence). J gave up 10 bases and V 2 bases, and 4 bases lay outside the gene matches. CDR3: CASSQFRLAEQFF. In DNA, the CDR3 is TGTGCCAGCAGCCAATTCAGACTAGCGGAGCAGTTCTTC.

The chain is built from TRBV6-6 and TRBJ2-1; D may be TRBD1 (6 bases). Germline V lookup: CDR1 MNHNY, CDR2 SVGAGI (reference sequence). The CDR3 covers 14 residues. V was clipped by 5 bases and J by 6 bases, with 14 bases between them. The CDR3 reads CASSLSGTLNEQFF. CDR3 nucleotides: TGTGCCAGCAGTCTCTCCGGGACACTCAATGAGCAGTTCTTC.

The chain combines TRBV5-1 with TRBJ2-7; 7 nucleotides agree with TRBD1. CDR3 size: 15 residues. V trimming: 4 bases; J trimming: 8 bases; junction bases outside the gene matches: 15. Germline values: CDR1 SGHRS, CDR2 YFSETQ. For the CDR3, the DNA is TGCGCCAGCAGCCGCACAGGGGAGAGTTTGTCCCAGCAGTACTTC. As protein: CASSRTGESLSQQYF.

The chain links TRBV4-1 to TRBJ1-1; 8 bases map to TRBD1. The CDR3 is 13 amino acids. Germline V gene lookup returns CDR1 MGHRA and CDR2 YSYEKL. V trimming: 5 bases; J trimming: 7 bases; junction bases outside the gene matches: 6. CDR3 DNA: TGCGCCAGCAGCGACCGGACAGGGAGTGAAGCTTTCTTT. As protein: CASSDRTGSEAFF.